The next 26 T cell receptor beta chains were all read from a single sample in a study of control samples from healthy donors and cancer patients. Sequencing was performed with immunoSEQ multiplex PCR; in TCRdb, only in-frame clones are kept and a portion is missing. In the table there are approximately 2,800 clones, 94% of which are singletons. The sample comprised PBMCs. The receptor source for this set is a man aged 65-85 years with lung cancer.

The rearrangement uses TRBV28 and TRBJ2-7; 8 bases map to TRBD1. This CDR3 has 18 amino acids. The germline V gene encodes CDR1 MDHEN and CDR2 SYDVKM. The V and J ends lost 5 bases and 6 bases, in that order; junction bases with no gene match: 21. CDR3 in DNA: TGTGCCAGCAGTCCCTCATACCTCGCCAGGGGGCTCTCAGGCGAGCAGTACTTC. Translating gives CASSPSYLARGLSGEQYF.

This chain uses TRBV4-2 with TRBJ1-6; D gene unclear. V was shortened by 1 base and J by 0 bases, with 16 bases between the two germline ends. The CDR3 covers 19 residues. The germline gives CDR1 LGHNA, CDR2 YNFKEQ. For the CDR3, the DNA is TGTGCCAGCAGCCAAGCCTTACCCGGGATCAGCTCCTATAATTCACCCCTCCACTTT. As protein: CASSQALPGISSYNSPLHF.

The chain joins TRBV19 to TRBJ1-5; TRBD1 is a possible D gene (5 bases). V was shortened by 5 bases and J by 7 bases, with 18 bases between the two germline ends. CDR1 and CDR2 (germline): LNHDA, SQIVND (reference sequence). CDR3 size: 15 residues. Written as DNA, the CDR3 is TGTGCCAGTAGTCCGAACCGGGTGGAGGGGCAGCCCCAGCATTTT. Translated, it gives CASSPNRVEGQPQHF. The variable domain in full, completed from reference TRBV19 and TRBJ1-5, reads DGGITQSPKYLFRKEGQNVTLSCEQNLNHDAMYWYRQDPGQGLRLIYYSQIVNDFQKGDIAEGYSVSREKKESFPLTVTSAQKNPTAFYLCASSPNRVEGQPQHFGDGTRLSIL.

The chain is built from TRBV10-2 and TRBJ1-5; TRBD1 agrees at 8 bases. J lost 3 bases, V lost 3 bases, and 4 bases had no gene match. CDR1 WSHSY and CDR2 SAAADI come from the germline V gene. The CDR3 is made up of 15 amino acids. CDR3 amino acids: CASSEAGGPNQPQHF. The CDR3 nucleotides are TGCGCCAGCAGTGAAGCAGGGGGCCCCAATCAGCCCCAGCATTTT.

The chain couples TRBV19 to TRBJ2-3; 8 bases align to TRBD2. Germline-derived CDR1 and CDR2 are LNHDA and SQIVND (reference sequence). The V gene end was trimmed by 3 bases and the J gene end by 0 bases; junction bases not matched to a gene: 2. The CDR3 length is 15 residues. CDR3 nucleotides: TGTGCCAGTAGTATGGCGGGGGGAAGCACAGATACGCAGTATTTT. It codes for CASSMAGGSTDTQYF.

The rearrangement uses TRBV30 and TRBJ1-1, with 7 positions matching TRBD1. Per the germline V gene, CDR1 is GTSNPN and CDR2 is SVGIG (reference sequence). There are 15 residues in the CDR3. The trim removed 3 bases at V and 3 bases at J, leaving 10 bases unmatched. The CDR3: CAWRTLTGRDTEAFF. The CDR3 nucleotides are TGTGCCTGGAGAACCCTGACAGGGAGGGACACTGAAGCTTTCTTT.

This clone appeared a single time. CDR3 nucleotide sequence: TGTGCCAGCAGCTTCCTTCCTACTAGCGGGATATACAATGAGCAGTTCTTC. It encodes CASSFLPTSGIYNEQFF. The chain has TRBV7-2 and TRBJ2-1; 10 positions match TRBD2. Per the germline V gene, CDR1 is SGHTA and CDR2 is FQGNSA. The CDR3 runs 17 residues. J gave up 4 bases and V 3 bases, and 9 bases lay outside the gene matches.

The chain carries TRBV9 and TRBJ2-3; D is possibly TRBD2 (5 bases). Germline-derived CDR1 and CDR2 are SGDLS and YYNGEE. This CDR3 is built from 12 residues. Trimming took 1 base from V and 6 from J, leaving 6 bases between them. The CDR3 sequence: CASSVTGDTQYF. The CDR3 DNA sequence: TGTGCCAGCAGCGTAACGGGGGATACGCAGTATTTT.

CDR3 nucleotides: TGTGCCAGCAGTTTCGACCCTGTCTCACCCCTCCACTTT. It translates to CASSFDPVSPLHF. The chain carries TRBV28 and TRBJ1-6, with D uncertain. Germline CDR1 reads MDHEN; CDR2 reads SYDVKM. V was clipped by 3 bases and J by 10 bases, with 10 bases between them. The CDR3 runs 13 residues.

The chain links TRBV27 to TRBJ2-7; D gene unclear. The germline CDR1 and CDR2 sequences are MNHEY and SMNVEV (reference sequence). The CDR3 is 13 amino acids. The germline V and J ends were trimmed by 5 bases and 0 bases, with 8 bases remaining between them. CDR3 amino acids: CASSLQSSYEQYF. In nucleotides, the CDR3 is TGTGCCAGCAGTCTGCAGAGCTCCTACGAGCAGTACTTC.

Written as DNA, the CDR3 is TGTGCCAGCAGCTTAGTTGGCCCTAGCACAGATACGCAGTATTTT. Protein product: CASSLVGPSTDTQYF. This rearrangement joins TRBV7-2 to TRBJ2-3; no definite D call. CDR1 is SGHTA and CDR2 is FQGNSA in the germline V gene. The CDR3 covers 15 residues. V was clipped by 1 base and J by 0 bases, with 8 bases between them.

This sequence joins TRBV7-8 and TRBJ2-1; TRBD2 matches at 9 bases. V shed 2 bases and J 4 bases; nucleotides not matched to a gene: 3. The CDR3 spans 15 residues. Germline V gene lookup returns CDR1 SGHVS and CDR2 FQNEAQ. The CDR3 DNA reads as TGTGCCAGCAGCTTACCTAGCGGGGCTTACAATGAGCAGTTCTTC. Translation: CASSLPSGAYNEQFF.

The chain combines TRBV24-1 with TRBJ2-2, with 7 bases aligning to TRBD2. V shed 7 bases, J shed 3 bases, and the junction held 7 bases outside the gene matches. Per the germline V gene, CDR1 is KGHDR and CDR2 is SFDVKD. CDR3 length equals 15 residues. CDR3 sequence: CATSPPGGDTGELFF. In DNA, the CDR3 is TGTGCCACCAGCCCGCCGGGGGGTGACACCGGGGAGCTGTTTTTT.

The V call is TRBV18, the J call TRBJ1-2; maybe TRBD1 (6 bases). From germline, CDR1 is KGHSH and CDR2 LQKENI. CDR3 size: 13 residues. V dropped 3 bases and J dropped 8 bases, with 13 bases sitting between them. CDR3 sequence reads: CASSPDRSGGYTF. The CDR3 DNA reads TGTGCCAGCTCACCCGACAGGTCCGGAGGCTACACCTTC.

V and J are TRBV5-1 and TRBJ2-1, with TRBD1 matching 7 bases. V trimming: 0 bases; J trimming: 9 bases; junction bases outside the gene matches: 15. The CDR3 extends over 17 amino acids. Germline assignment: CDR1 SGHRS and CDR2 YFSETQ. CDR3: CASSLGRQGGSMTEQFF. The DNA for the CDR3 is TGCGCCAGCAGCTTGGGGAGACAGGGTGGGTCTATGACTGAGCAGTTCTTC.

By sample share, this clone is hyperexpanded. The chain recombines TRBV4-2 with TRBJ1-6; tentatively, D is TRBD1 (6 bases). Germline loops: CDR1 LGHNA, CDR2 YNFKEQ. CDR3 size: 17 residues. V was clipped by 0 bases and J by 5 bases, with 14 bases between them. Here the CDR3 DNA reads TGTGCCAGCAGCCAAGATAATGAGGGGGGGAATAATTCACCCCTCCACTTT. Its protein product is CASSQDNEGGNNSPLHF.

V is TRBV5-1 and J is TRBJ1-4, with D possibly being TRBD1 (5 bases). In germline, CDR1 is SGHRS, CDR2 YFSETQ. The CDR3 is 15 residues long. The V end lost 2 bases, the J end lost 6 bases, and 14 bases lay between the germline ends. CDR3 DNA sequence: TGCGCCAGCAGCTTTCTTCCGGGGGTATATGAAAAACTGTTTTTT. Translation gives CASSFLPGVYEKLFF.

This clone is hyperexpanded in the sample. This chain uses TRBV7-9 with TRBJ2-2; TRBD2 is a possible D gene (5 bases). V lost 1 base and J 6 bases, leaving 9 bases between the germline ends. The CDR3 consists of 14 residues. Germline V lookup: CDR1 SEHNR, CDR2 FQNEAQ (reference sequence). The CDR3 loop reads CASSLVGGSGELFF. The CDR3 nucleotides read TGTGCCAGCAGCTTAGTGGGCGGGTCCGGGGAGCTGTTTTTT.

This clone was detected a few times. The CDR3 DNA sequence: TGTGCCAGCAGCTTAGGGAGTTTCGGGACTGAAGCTTTCTTT. It is translated as CASSLGSFGTEAFF. This sequence joins TRBV5-8 and TRBJ1-1; no reliable D call. The CDR3 sequence is 14 residues long. Germline CDR1 SGHTS, CDR2 YDEGEE. Trimming cost V 2 bases and J 5 bases, with 13 bases left between them. The whole variable domain, filled in from reference TRBV5-8 and TRBJ1-1, reads EAGVTQSPTHLIKTRGQQATLRCSPISGHTSVYWYQQALGLGLQFLLWYDEGEERNRGNFPPRFSGRQFPNYSSELNVNALELEDSALYLCASSLGSFGTEAFFGQGTRLTVV.

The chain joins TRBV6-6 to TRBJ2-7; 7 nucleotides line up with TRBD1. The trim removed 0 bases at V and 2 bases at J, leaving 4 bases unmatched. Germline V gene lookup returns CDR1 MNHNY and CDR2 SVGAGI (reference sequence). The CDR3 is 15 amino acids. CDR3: CASSYSNQGAYEQYF. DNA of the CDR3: TGTGCCAGCAGTTACTCGAATCAGGGGGCCTACGAGCAGTACTTC.

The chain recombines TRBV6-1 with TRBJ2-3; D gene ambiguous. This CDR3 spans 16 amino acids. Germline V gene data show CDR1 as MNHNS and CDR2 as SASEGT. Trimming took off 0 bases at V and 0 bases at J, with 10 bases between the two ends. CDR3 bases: TGTGCCAGCAGTGAAGCGAAAGGGATTAGCACAGATACGCAGTATTTT. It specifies CASSEAKGISTDTQYF.

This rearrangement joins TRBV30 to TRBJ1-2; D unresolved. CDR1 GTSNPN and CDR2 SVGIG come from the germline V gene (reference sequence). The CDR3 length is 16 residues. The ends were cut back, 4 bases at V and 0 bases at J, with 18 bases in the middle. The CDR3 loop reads CAWIQGQRVPNYGYTF. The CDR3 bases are TGTGCCTGGATCCAAGGGCAGAGGGTTCCTAACTATGGCTACACCTTC.

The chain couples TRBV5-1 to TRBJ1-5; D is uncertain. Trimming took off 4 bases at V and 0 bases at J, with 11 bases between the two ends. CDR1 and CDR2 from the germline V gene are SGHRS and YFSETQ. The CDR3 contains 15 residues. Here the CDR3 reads CASSPDGYSNQPQHF. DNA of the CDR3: TGCGCCAGCAGCCCCGACGGATATAGCAATCAGCCCCAGCATTTT.

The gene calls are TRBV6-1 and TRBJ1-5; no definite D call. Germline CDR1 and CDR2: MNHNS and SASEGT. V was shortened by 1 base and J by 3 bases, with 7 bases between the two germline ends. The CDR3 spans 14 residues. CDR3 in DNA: TGTGCCAGCAGTGAAGACAGATTCAATCAGCCCCAGCATTTT. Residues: CASSEDRFNQPQHF.

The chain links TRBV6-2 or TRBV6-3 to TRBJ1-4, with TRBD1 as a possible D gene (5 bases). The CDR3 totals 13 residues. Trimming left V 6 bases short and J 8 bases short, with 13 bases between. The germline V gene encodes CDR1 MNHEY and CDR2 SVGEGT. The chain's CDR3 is CASSSTGGEKLFF. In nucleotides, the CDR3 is TGTGCCAGCAGCTCAACAGGAGGGGAAAAACTGTTTTTT.

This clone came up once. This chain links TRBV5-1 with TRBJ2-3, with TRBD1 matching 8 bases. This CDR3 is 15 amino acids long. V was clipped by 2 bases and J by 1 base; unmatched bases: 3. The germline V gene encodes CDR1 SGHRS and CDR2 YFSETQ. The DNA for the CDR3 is TGCGCCAGCAGCTTATCAGGGGGCGGCACAGATACGCAGTATTTT. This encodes CASSLSGGGTDTQYF.